The source of this T cell receptor (beta chain) is a study of shared clonotypes between healthy human individuals. The split of CD4+ cells yielded CD45RA+ naive and CD45RA-negative memory subsets. Study results and caveats: Some naive CD4 clonotypes, roughly 4.7%, turned up in common across a handful of donors.

Only in-frame clones appear in the TCRdb table, and some are missing; sequencing was by immunoSEQ multiplex PCR. In the table there are approximately 1.5 million clones, 95% to 99% of which are singletons. Germline assignment: CDR1 SGHTA and CDR2 FQGNSA. V shed 0 bases, J shed 8 bases, and the junction held 9 bases outside the gene matches. This CDR3 has 15 residues. In the case of this clone: No antigen is known for it.

The receptor comes from a man between 25 and 39 years old in good health. The material sequenced was naive CD4+ T cells sorted from blood. Noted subset: CD45RA+ positively selected. The chain recombines TRBV7-2 with TRBJ1-2, with TRBD1 identical over 7 bases. CDR3 nucleotides: TGTGCCAGCAGCTTAGCCCTGGGACAGCGGCTCGGCTACACCTTC. Residues: CASSLALGQRLGYTF.